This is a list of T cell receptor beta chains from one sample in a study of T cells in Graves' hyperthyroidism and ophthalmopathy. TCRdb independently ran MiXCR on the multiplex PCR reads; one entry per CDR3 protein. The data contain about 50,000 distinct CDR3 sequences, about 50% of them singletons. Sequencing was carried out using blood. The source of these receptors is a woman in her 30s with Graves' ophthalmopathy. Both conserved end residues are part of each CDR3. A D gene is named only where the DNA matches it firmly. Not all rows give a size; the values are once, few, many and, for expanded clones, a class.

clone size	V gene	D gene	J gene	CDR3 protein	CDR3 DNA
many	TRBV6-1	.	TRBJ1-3	CASSEQPDSGNTIYF	TGTGCCAGCAGTGAACAACCTGACTCTGGAAACACCATATATTTT
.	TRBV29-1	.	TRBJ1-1	CSVADTEAFF	TGCAGCGTTGCGGACACTGAAGCTTTCTTT
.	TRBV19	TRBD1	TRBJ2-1	CASSPGQMNGQFF	TGTGCCAGTAGTCCGGGACAGATGAATGGGCAGTTCTTC
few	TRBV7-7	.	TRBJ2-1	CASSLTRYANEQFF	TGTGCTAGCAGCTTAACGAGGTACGCCAATGAGCAGTTCTTC
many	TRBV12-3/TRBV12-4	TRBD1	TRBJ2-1	CASSHTGTGTYNEQFF	TGTGCCAGCAGTCATACCGGGACAGGGACCTACAATGAGCAGTTCTTC
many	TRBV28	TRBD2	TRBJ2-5	CASSFMSGGETQYF	TGTGCCAGCAGTTTTATGTCCGGGGGGGAGACCCAGTACTTC
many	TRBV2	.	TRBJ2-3	CASSLDWGDTQYF	TGTGCCAGCAGTCTGGACTGGGGAGATACGCAGTATTTT
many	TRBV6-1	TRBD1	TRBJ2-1	CASSPGQGVMNEQFF	TGTGCCAGCAGCCCGGGACAGGGGGTTATGAATGAGCAGTTCTTC
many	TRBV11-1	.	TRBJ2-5	CASSLGVKETQYF	TGTGCCAGCAGCTTAGGGGTTAAAGAGACCCAGTACTTC
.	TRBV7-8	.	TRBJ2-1	CASSPSGCTDTQFF	TGTGCCAGCAGCCCCTCCGGGTGCACAGATACGCAGTTCTTC
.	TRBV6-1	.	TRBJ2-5	CASSGGAQCPQETQYF	TGTGCCAGCAGTGGGGGGGCGCAGTGCCCCCAAGAGACCCAGTACTTC
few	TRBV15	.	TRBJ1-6	CSYNSPLHF	TGCTCCTATAATTCACCCCTCCACTTT
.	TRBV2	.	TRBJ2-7	CASIFRTTEQNF	TGTGCCAGCATTTTTAGGACTACCGAGCAGAACTTC
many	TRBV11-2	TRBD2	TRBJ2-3	CASSARLRSGSTDTQYF	TGTGCCAGCAGCGCCCGTCTTCGTAGCGGGAGCACAGATACGCAGTATTTT
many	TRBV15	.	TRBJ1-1	CATSRDRGGDTEAFF	TGTGCCACCAGCAGAGACCGAGGGGGGGACACTGAAGCTTTCTTT
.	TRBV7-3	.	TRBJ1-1	CASSLAGVEDRGAFF	TGTGCCAGCAGCTTGGCGGGAGTAGAAGACCGGGGAGCTTTCTTT
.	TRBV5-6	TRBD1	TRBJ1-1	CASSLGTANTKAFF	TGTGCCAGCAGCTTAGGGACAGCGAACACGAAAGCTTTCTTT
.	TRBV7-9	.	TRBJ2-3	CASSLGGEADTLYF	TGTGCCAGCAGCTTGGGGGGAGAGGCAGATACGCTGTATTTT
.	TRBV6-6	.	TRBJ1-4	CATRGPANEKLFF	TGTGCCACCCGGGGCCCGGCTAATGAAAAACTGTTTTTT
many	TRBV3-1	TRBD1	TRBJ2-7	CASSQGQGAFYEQYF	TGTGCCAGCAGTCAGGGACAGGGGGCGTTTTACGAGCAGTACTTC
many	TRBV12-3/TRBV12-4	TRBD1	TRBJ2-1	CAGSPGTAIYNEQFF	TGTGCCGGCAGCCCAGGGACAGCTATCTACAATGAGCAGTTCTTC
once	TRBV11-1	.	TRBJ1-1	CASSSVRGDEAFF	TGTGCCAGCAGCTCCGTCCGGGGAGACGAAGCTTTCTTT
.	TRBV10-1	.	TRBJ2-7	CAGSARVYEQYF	TGCGCCGGTAGTGCCCGGGTCTACGAGCAGTACTTC
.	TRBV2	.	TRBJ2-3	CASSEVPSERAYTSTDTQYF	TGTGCCAGCAGTGAAGTCCCTAGCGAGAGGGCCTATACTAGCACAGATACGCAGTATTTT
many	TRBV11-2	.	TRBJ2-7	CASSLRWSPEQYF	TGTGCCAGCAGCTTACGGTGGTCCCCCGAGCAGTACTTC
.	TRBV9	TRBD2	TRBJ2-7	CASSPTSAVYEQYF	TGTGCCAGCAGCCCAACTAGCGCCGTCTACGAGCAGTACTTC
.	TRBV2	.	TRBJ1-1	CASRPGLAGGSEAFF	TGTGCCAGCAGACCGGGACTAGCGGGAGGATCAGAAGCTTTCTTT
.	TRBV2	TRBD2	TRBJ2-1	CATEPTSGYNEQFF	TGTGCCACCGAACCGACTAGCGGTTACAATGAGCAGTTCTTC
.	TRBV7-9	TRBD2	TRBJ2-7	CASSQDPTSGAMEQYF	TGTGCCAGCAGCCAAGACCCCACTAGCGGGGCTATGGAGCAGTACTTC
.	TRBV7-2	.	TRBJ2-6	CASSLDYGLYSGANVLAF	TGTGCCAGCAGCTTAGATTATGGACTCTACTCTGGGGCCAACGTCCTGGCTTTC
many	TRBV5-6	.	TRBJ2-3	CASSSFPGVGTDTQYF	TGTGCCAGCAGCTCGTTTCCTGGGGTCGGGACAGATACGCAGTATTTT
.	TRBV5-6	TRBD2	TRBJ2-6	CASSLETAGRDGGANVLTF	TGTGCCAGCAGCTTGGAAACCGCAGGGAGGGATGGTGGGGCCAACGTCCTGACTTTC
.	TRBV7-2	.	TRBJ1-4	CASSLKMGKKLFF	TGTGCCAGCAGCCTGAAAATGGGGAAAAAACTGTTTTTT
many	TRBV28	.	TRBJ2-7	CASSLAGDVYEQYF	TGTGCCAGCAGTTTAGCCGGGGACGTCTACGAGCAGTACTTC
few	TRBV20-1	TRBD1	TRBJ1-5	CSAGGGQGNNQPQHF	TGCAGTGCTGGAGGAGGACAGGGGAACAATCAGCCCCAGCATTTT
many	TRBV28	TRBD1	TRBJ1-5	CASTLTGGTQPQHF	TGTGCCAGTACTCTAACAGGGGGTACCCAGCCCCAGCATTTT
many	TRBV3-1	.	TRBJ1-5	CASSQAIGGQPQHF	TGTGCCAGCAGCCAGGCCATAGGGGGTCAGCCCCAGCATTTT
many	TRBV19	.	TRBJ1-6	CASSIGRGTGNSPLHF	TGTGCCAGTAGTATTGGCCGGGGAACCGGCAATTCACCCCTCCACTTT
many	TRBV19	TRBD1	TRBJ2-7	CASSPRQGARLVVGEQYF	TGTGCCAGTAGTCCCCGACAGGGGGCGCGGTTAGTCGTTGGCGAGCAGTACTTC